The source of this T cell receptor beta chain is a study of neurological immune-mediated disorders. From the 5' RACE reads, TCRdb called clonotypes with MiXCR, one entry per CDR3 protein. The sample shows fewer than 30,000 distinct CDR3 sequences, about 13% of them seen only once. Trimming cost V 9 bases and J 5 bases; bases outside gene matches: 22. The CDR3 runs 19 residues. The rearrangement joins TRBV12-3 or TRBV12-4 to TRBJ2-3; 11 bases align to TRBD2. This clonotype originated in a woman aged 55-70 years with HTLV-1-associated myelopathy (HAM/TSP). Sample: PBMCs. The CDR3 loop reads CASSPDVTSGAYSEDTQYF. DNA for the CDR3: TGTGCCAGTAGTCCAGATGTGACTAGCGGGGCCTACTCGGAAGATACGCAGTATTTT.